These T cell receptor beta chains were read from a single sample in a study of blood T cells in healthy people across ages. Using its own MiXCR run on the 5' RACE reads, TCRdb lists one record per CDR3 protein. The table lists 1.5 million to 2 million distinct CDR3 sequences, about 28% of them singletons, with more than 6% in the top ten. Sequencing was carried out using blood. The receptors were gathered from a woman in her 30s in good health. CDR3s include the opening cysteine and the closing phenylalanine or tryptophan. A D gene is named only where the DNA matches it firmly. Some rows mark clone size as missing; the rest say once, few, many or name a class of expanded clone.

TRBJ2-3	NA	TRBV5-1	11	NA	TGCGCCAGTCACGCCCTCGATACGCAGTATTTT	CASHALDTQYF
TRBJ2-7	NA	TRBV6-2/TRBV6-3	11	NA	TGTGCCAGCACCGCGTACAATGAGCAGTACTTC	CASTAYNEQYF
TRBJ1-1	few	TRBV2	14	NA	TGTGCCAGTCTCTGGGGAACAGTTAACACTGAAGCTTTCTTT	CASLWGTVNTEAFF
TRBJ2-7	NA	TRBV7-2	15	TRBD2	TGTGCCAGCAGCCTCGGTAGAGCGGGGGTCAACGAGCAGTACTTC	CASSLGRAGVNEQYF
TRBJ2-2	NA	TRBV15	15	NA	TGTGCCACCAGCATAACAGCCTCGAACACCGGGGAGCTGTTTTTT	CATSITASNTGELFF
TRBJ2-3	NA	TRBV13	17	TRBD2	TGTGCCAGCAGCCTTAGTACCGGGACTAGCGGGGCTAATACGCAGTATTTT	CASSLSTGTSGANTQYF
TRBJ2-5	few	TRBV28	13	NA	TGTGCCACCTTCGGGGGTTACCAAGAGACCCAGTACTTC	CATFGGYQETQYF
TRBJ2-3	many	TRBV20-1	16	TRBD2	TGCAGTGCTAGAGATTTTCTAGCGGAGAGCACAGATACGCAGTATTTT	CSARDFLAESTDTQYF
TRBJ1-2	many	TRBV4-1	17	NA	TGCGCCAGCAGCCAAGGGGGCTGGAACAAGGAAATCTATGGCTACACCTTC	CASSQGGWNKEIYGYTF
TRBJ1-2	NA	TRBV12-3/TRBV12-4	13	NA	TGTGCCAGCAGCAAGGGCGCCCTCTATGGCTACACCTTC	CASSKGALYGYTF
TRBJ1-4	many	TRBV20-1	16	TRBD1	TGCAGTGCTAGAAAATCCGGGACAGGAACAAATGAAAAACTGTTTTTT	CSARKSGTGTNEKLFF
TRBJ2-1	few	TRBV4-2	16	NA	TGTGCCAGCAGCCAAAGAGTGGGGGTTACCTACAATGAGCAGTTCTTC	CASSQRVGVTYNEQFF
TRBJ2-7	NA	TRBV20-1	13	NA	TGCAGTGCTAGGCCAGGACGGTACTACGAGCAGTACTTC	CSARPGRYYEQYF
TRBJ2-1	NA	TRBV25-1	17	NA	TGTGCCAGCAGTGAAAGCCTTGGCCCCGGCGGGGACAATGAGCAGTTCTTC	CASSESLGPGGDNEQFF
TRBJ1-1	few	TRBV29-1	13	NA	TGCAGCGTTGTCCTCAGACTAAACACTGAAGCTTTCTTT	CSVVLRLNTEAFF
TRBJ2-5	NA	TRBV7-9	14	NA	TGTGCCAGCAGCCTACGGACTGGCAAAGAGACCCAGTACTTC	CASSLRTGKETQYF
TRBJ2-7	many	TRBV29-1	16	NA	TGCAGCGTTGAAATATCGGGGAAGTCAGTACCCTACGAGCAGTACTTC	CSVEISGKSVPYEQYF
TRBJ2-3	few	TRBV20-1	13	TRBD1	TGCAGTGCTAGAGAACAGGGGGCAGATACGCAGTATTTT	CSAREQGADTQYF
TRBJ1-2	NA	TRBV6-6	14	NA	TGTGCCAGCAGTTACGCGGCAACTAACTATGGCTACACCTTC	CASSYAATNYGYTF
TRBJ2-7	NA	TRBV30	14	NA	TGTGCCACCCCAGGGGATAGCAATTCCTACGAGCAGTACTTC	CATPGDSNSYEQYF
TRBJ2-1	few	TRBV5-1	11	NA	TGCGCCAGCAGCATAGGACGGGAGCAGTTCTTC	CASSIGREQFF
TRBJ1-6	many	TRBV12-3/TRBV12-4	15	TRBD1	TGTGCCAGCAGACGACAGGGAACGGATAATTCACCCCTCCACTTT	CASRRQGTDNSPLHF
TRBJ2-7	many	TRBV18	14	TRBD2	TGTGCCAGCAGCGGGGTCGCGTCCTCCTACGAGCAGTACTTC	CASSGVASSYEQYF
TRBJ2-5	few	TRBV3-1	16	NA	TGTGCCAGCAGCCAAGATGCGAGAGGAGTAAGTGAGACCCAGTACTTC	CASSQDARGVSETQYF
TRBJ2-5	NA	TRBV18	14	TRBD1	TGTGCCAGCTCCCCCGGGACAGACTTAGAGACCCAGTACTTC	CASSPGTDLETQYF
TRBJ2-1	many	TRBV20-1	12	NA	TGCAGTACCACTCGGACTTCCCAAGAGCAGTTCTTC	CSTTRTSQEQFF
TRBJ1-2	few	TRBV29-1	13	NA	TGCAGCGTTGGGACCGACACTAACTATGGCTACACCTTC	CSVGTDTNYGYTF
TRBJ2-7	NA	TRBV6-5	14	NA	TGTGCCACCTCATATGGTACAGGCCGTTACGAGCAGTACTTC	CATSYGTGRYEQYF
TRBJ2-3	many	TRBV9	13	NA	TGTGCCAGCAGCGTAGAAGGGAGAGATACGCAGTATTTT	CASSVEGRDTQYF
TRBJ1-6	many	TRBV10-3	11	NA	TGTGCCAACCTGTATAATTCACCCCTCCACTTT	CANLYNSPLHF
TRBJ2-3	NA	TRBV7-9	16	TRBD1	TGTACCAGCAGCCAGACAGGGGGCGAGTTGACAGATACGCAGTATTTT	CTSSQTGGELTDTQYF
TRBJ1-1	many	TRBV6-5	14	NA	TGTGCCAGCAGTTACTCCTGGGGGAACACTGAAGCTTTCTTT	CASSYSWGNTEAFF
TRBJ2-2	few	TRBV20-1	14	TRBD1	TGCAGTGCTACCCCACAGGGGGCGATCGGGGAGCTGTTTTTT	CSATPQGAIGELFF
TRBJ2-1	few	TRBV5-5	14	NA	TGTGCCAGCAGCTTACGTTCCAGGCAGGATGAGCAGTTCTTC	CASSLRSRQDEQFF
TRBJ2-5	many	TRBV4-1	17	TRBD2	TGCGCCAGCAGCCAAGAAAGGACTAGCGGGATTGACGGGACCCAGTACTTC	CASSQERTSGIDGTQYF
TRBJ2-5	few	TRBV7-8	16	NA	TGTGCCAGCAGCCCAGGAGGGGGGGGGGCCCAAGAGACCCGGTACTTC	CASSPGGGGAQETRYF
TRBJ2-7	few	TRBV6-5	15	TRBD2	TGTGCCAGCAGTCTCGGGGTAGCGGGAATCGACGAGCAGTACTTC	CASSLGVAGIDEQYF
TRBJ2-3	NA	TRBV5-1	15	TRBD2	TGCGCCAGCCGAACCGGGACTAGCTCTGCAGATACGCAGTATTTT	CASRTGTSSADTQYF
TRBJ2-7	NA	TRBV15	14	NA	TGTGCCACCAGCAGACGGGAGAGTTCCTACGAGCAGTACTTC	CATSRRESSYEQYF
TRBJ2-1	few	TRBV20-1	14	TRBD2	TGCAGTGCTAGACCCAGCGGGAGGGCCCAGGAGCAGTTCTTC	CSARPSGRAQEQFF
TRBJ2-3	NA	TRBV20-1	16	NA	TGCAGTGCTAGAGATTATAGAGATTTTAATACAGATACGCAGTATTTT	CSARDYRDFNTDTQYF
TRBJ1-1	few	TRBV12-3/TRBV12-4	13	NA	TGTGCCAGCAGTTTAGCGGTTGGGACACAAGCTTTCTTT	CASSLAVGTQAFF
TRBJ2-7	NA	TRBV29-1	14	TRBD2	TGCAGCGTTAGAGGACTAGCGGGAGGCTACGAGCAGTACTTC	CSVRGLAGGYEQYF
TRBJ1-5	NA	TRBV10-2	15	NA	TGCGCCAGCAGTGAGTCAGGTTATAGCAATCAGCCCCAGCATTTT	CASSESGYSNQPQHF
TRBJ2-5	few	TRBV7-9	13	NA	TGTGCCAGCAGCCTTAGTAATTCAGAGGCCCAGTACTTC	CASSLSNSEAQYF
TRBJ2-3	NA	TRBV3-1	15	NA	TGTGCCAGCAGCCAAGATCGAGTGGTGGGACGTGGGCAGTATTTT	CASSQDRVVGRGQYF
TRBJ1-2	NA	TRBV5-6	16	TRBD1	TGTGCCAGCAGCTTGGCCGGGACAGGGGGAAACTATGGCTACACCTTC	CASSLAGTGGNYGYTF
TRBJ1-2	few	TRBV29-1	14	NA	TGCAGCGTCCGACAGGACCAACTAGGCTATGGCTACACCTTC	CSVRQDQLGYGYTF